One and the same sample provided the 2 T cell receptor beta chains below, sequenced in a study of T cell responses to AZD1222 COVID-19 vaccine listed by TCRdb under 2021. The library was made by the immunoSEQ multiplex PCR assay. This immuneACCESS table, as held by TCRdb, lists in-frame sequences with V and J called but not all clones. Of the missing ones, under half trace to an unresolved V gene in checked studies; the others have no known cause. The table for this sample lists around 250,000 clones; approximately 93% of them were counted only once. 0.55% of the sample lies in the top ten. The sample's time point, from its label and the paper: baseline before first vaccination. The source was peripheral blood, collected on day 0 of AZD1222 vaccination. The origin of the receptors is an adult in good health.

This chain joins TRBV7-9 and TRBJ1-2; D is undetermined. Deletions cut 10 bases from V and 4 bases from J, with 16 bases between. This CDR3 contains 13 residues. The germline gives CDR1 SEHNR, CDR2 FQNEAQ (reference sequence). CDR3 coding DNA: TGTGCCACCCGAGTTGTGGGAAGCTATGGCTACACCTTC. As protein: CATRVVGSYGYTF.

The chain couples TRBV9 to TRBJ2-7, with D perhaps matching TRBD1 or TRBD2 (6 bases each). This CDR3 is 15 amino acids long. Trimming cost V 4 bases and J 2 bases, with 16 bases left between them. Per the germline V gene, CDR1 is SGDLS and CDR2 is YYNGEE. The DNA for the CDR3 is TGTGCCAGCAGCCGGGGGTCGGACAGAGCCTACGAGCAGTACTTC. Translation: CASSRGSDRAYEQYF.